This T cell receptor beta chain was recorded in a study of blood T cell repertoires in COVID-19 (dated by TCRdb to 2020 to 2021). In the study overall: Collaborator samples came from the United States, Italy and Spain and covered acute and convalescent phases of COVID-19. The prospective study material was composed of cDNA or gDNA derived from T cells, B-cell-depleted T cells, or PBMCs. Deeply sampled blood TCRbeta repertoires from subjects exposed to, actively infected with, or recovered from COVID-19 were included in the dataset. A freely available public database, intended as a resource for researchers studying the immune response to SARS-CoV-2, is where the repertoires were released. Samples came from the ongoing ImmuneRACE study (first 160 participants) plus 1,254 subjects from 6 global collaborators. A de-identified subject ID, COVID-19 status, age in years and sex were almost always included in the sample metadata. Where HLA class I and class II types were available, the types were taken from metadata supplied by the sample provider, not from assay-based typing. The research as a whole found: The amount of clinical and demographic metadata varied by source and participant and was provided uncurated.

Whole blood was collected in K2EDTA tubes by collaborating institutions according to the institutions' own protocols. For TCRbeta analysis, collaborators shipped samples as frozen whole blood, isolated PBMCs, or DNA extracted from either of those sample types. Concerning this clone itself: This clone's antigen is unknown. No much larger clone is present one base from it, and per-base qualities are unavailable.

The immunoSEQ Assay, a bias-controlled multiplex PCR, was used to amplify TCRbeta CDR3 regions from genomic DNA. Turning to the authors' computational methods: The number of nucleated cells in each sample was estimated from the amplification of reference gene primers within the assay. To quantify the absolute abundance of each unique TCRbeta CDR3 rearrangement, sequence reads were collapsed and filtered. Productive Simpson clonality was computed per sample as the square root of Simpson's diversity index over productive rearrangements. TCRdb limited this immuneACCESS table to in-frame rearrangements with V and J called. A share of clones is missing; checked studies link under half to unresolved V genes, and the rest is unexplained. D and trimming come from the DNA, and the V and J calls and clone size come from that table. The sample includes about 260,000 clones, with 85% observed a single time. The ten largest make up roughly 14% of the sample.

The CDR3 has 14 amino acids, counting the end cysteine and phenylalanine. The entry retains the CDR3 DNA only, 42 bases that are in frame from base 1. Germline trimming: 3 bases from V, 9 bases from J; junction bases outside gene matches: 5. Sequences SGHAT (CDR1) and FQNNGV (CDR2) are obtained from the germline V gene. This clonotype originated in a human donor in a cohort sampled during active COVID-19. What was sequenced was peripheral blood. This chain is built from TRBV11-2 and TRBJ2-7, and 13 junction bases match TRBD2. The CDR3 amino acid sequence is: CASSFGTSGVTQYF. The sequenced DNA is TGTGCCAGCAGCTTCGGGACTAGCGGGGTAACGCAGTACTTC.